The 20 T cell receptor beta chains below were found in one sample sequenced in a study of T cells in Graves' hyperthyroidism and ophthalmopathy. The investigators amplified TCR beta CDR3 regions from RNA transcripts. When the TCR CDR3 underwent first-round RT-PCR, the HTBI primer set was used. TCRdb recomputed calls from the multiplex PCR reads with MiXCR, one row per CDR3 protein. Seen here are 500,000 to 600,000 distinct CDR3 sequences, roughly 21% observed once, and the top ten hold roughly 47%. The material sequenced was blood. These receptor sequences come from a middle-aged man with Graves' ophthalmopathy.

This chain joins TRBV6-5 and TRBJ1-2, with D perhaps matching TRBD1 (5 bases). The CDR3 has 13 residues. V was shortened by 2 bases and J by 6 bases, with 10 bases between the two germline ends. Germline V gene sequence: CDR1 MNHEY, CDR2 SVGAGI. The CDR3 sequence: CASSYTTGDGYTF. The DNA for the CDR3 is TGTGCCAGCAGTTACACCACAGGAGATGGCTACACCTTC.

Ten or more counts support this clonotype. The chain combines TRBV18 with TRBJ1-1; tentative D call: TRBD1 (5 bases). Germline CDR1 KGHSH, CDR2 LQKENI. V lost 0 bases to trimming and J lost 1 base, with 12 bases between them. This CDR3 contains 16 residues. The CDR3 protein is CASSPPARVENTEAFF. The CDR3 region has the DNA TGTGCCAGCTCACCACCCGCCAGGGTCGAGAACACTGAAGCTTTCTTT.

This clonotype was detected a few times. One end of the junction fails to match germline, which may point to a read error. The genes are TRBV7-9 and TRBJ2-2, with 11 bases aligning to TRBD2. Germline-derived CDR1 and CDR2 are SEHNR and FQNEAQ (reference sequence). The CDR3 extends over 17 amino acids. The CDR3 region is CVSSLPPTSGGTGELFF. The CDR3 coding sequence is TGTGTCAGCAGCTTACCCCCAACTAGCGGGGGCACCGGGGAGCTGTTTTTT.

This clonotype was recorded a few times. This sequence joins TRBV30 and TRBJ2-3; D is undetermined. The CDR3 has 12 amino acids. Per germline, CDR1 GTSNPN and CDR2 SVGIG (reference sequence). V was cut by 4 bases and J by 2 bases, with 7 bases left in between. DNA of the CDR3: TGTGCCTGGAACAAAAACACAGATACGCAGTATTTT. Translated: CAWNKNTDTQYF.

This clonotype was found a few times. The CDR3 DNA reads TGTGCCAGCAGTCACAGACAGGGAACCACTGAAGCTTTCTTT. Translation: CASSHRQGTTEAFF. J is TRBJ1-1 and V is TRBV27; TRBD1 matches at 7 bases. This CDR3 comprises 14 residues. J was trimmed by 4 bases and V by 5 bases; bases with no gene match: 7. Germline V gene lookup returns CDR1 MNHEY and CDR2 SMNVEV (reference sequence).

V and J are TRBV4-3 and TRBJ2-7, with 8 bases identical to TRBD2. The end of the DNA is better explained by TRBJ2-1, so the J call may be wrong. This CDR3 spans 16 amino acids. The V gene's germline CDR1 is LGHNA and CDR2 YSLEER. CDR3 bases: TGCGCCAGCAGCCAAGAGGGACTAGGCCAGACCTACGAGCAGTTCTTC. Translated: CASSQEGLGQTYEQFF.

There are many counts of this clonotype. The V call is TRBV12-3 or TRBV12-4, the J call TRBJ2-1; 10 bases fit TRBD2. CDR3 length: 15 amino acids. Trimming at V came to 5 bases and at J to 3 bases, leaving 4 bases not matched to a gene. The CDR3 protein is CASSASSGGYNEQFF. The CDR3 DNA reads as TGTGCCAGCAGTGCTTCTAGCGGGGGCTACAATGAGCAGTTCTTC.

The chain carries TRBV20-1 and TRBJ1-1; 9 positions match TRBD1. J gave up 5 bases and V 2 bases, and 6 bases lay outside the gene matches. Germline values: CDR1 DFQATT, CDR2 SNEGSKA (reference sequence). The length of the CDR3 is 14 residues. CDR3 region: CSARRPGTGTEAFF. CDR3 in DNA: TGCAGTGCTAGACGTCCCGGGACAGGGACTGAAGCTTTCTTT.

This clonotype was seen a few times. The chain combines TRBV28 with TRBJ1-6; 7 bases align to TRBD1. This CDR3 has 14 residues. The V gene's germline CDR1 is MDHEN and CDR2 SYDVKM. V was pared by 6 bases and J by 7 bases, with 6 bases of the junction left unmatched. The DNA of the CDR3 is TGTGCCAGCAGGGACAGGCGAACCAATTCACCCCTCCACTTT. Its protein product is CASRDRRTNSPLHF. Drawing the rest from reference TRBV28 and TRBJ1-6, the complete variable domain is DVKVTQSSRYLVKRTGEKVFLECVQDMDHENMFWYRQDPGLGLRLIYFSYDVKMKEKGDIPEGYSVSREKKERFSLILESASTNQTSMYLCASRDRRTNSPLHFGNGTRLTVT.

This clonotype has just a few counts. This sequence joins TRBV29-1 and TRBJ2-7; 14 bases map to TRBD2. V lost 7 bases, J lost 2 bases, and 4 bases stayed unmatched. The V gene's germline CDR1 is SQVTM and CDR2 ANQGSEA. The CDR3 has 14 residues. Here the CDR3 DNA reads TGCAGCGCGAAGGGACTAGCGGGGGCCTACGAGCAGTACTTC. Its protein product is CSAKGLAGAYEQYF.

This clonotype was seen at least ten times. The rearrangement links TRBV12-3 or TRBV12-4 to TRBJ1-5; 10 bases match TRBD1. This CDR3 spans 15 amino acids. V shed 6 bases and J 4 bases; nucleotides not matched to a gene: 6. The CDR3 loop is CASSQTGGGNQPQHF. CDR3 sequence (DNA): TGTGCCAGCAGCCAGACAGGGGGCGGTAATCAGCCCCAGCATTTT.

This clonotype turned up a few times. The chain couples TRBV20-1 to TRBJ2-2; TRBD2 matches 12 bases. The CDR3 has 14 residues. In germline, CDR1 is DFQATT, CDR2 SNEGSKA (reference sequence). Trimming at V came to 6 bases and at J to 4 bases, leaving 3 bases not matched to a gene. This CDR3 is CSAQTSGSTGELFF. CDR3 DNA: TGCAGTGCACAGACTAGCGGGAGCACCGGGGAGCTGTTTTTT.

This clonotype was counted a single time. The rearrangement joins TRBV11-2 to TRBJ1-2; a possible D gene is TRBD1 (5 bases). There are 16 residues in the CDR3. Germline assignment: CDR1 SGHAT and CDR2 FQNNGV. V gave up 8 bases and J gave up 8 bases, with 27 bases separating them. CDR3 nucleotides: TGTGCCAGCGGATACCCCCCTACCGGGACCGTGGAGGGCTACACCTTC. It yields the protein CASGYPPTGTVEGYTF.

J is TRBJ2-4 and V is TRBV12-3 or TRBV12-4; D is unresolved. There are 11 residues in the CDR3. V was trimmed by 3 bases and J by 7 bases, leaving 4 bases between them. The CDR3 DNA reads TGTGCCAGCAGTTTGGGTAACATTCAGTACTTC. Protein sequence: CASSLGNIQYF.

This clonotype came up a few times. The chain uses TRBV7-2 and TRBJ2-3; D unresolved. Between the trimmed V and J ends, which lost 5 bases and 4 bases, there was a span of 7 bases. The germline CDR1 and CDR2 sequences are SGHTA and FQGNSA. The CDR3 is 12 residues long. The CDR3 DNA reads TGTGCCAGCAGCATGGCGGCAGATACGCAGTATTTT. It is translated as CASSMAADTQYF.

This clonotype was seen ten or more times. This chain joins TRBV7-8 and TRBJ2-7; D might be TRBD1 (5 bases). Germline V gene lookup returns CDR1 SGHVS and CDR2 FQNEAQ. Trimming took 0 bases from V and 6 from J, leaving 18 bases between them. CDR3 size: 16 residues. The CDR3 here is CASSLAGVLRGSEQYF. DNA for the CDR3: TGTGCCAGCAGCTTAGCAGGGGTTCTTAGGGGATCCGAGCAGTACTTC.

The chain combines TRBV13 with TRBJ2-7; D might be TRBD1 (5 bases). Germline lookup yields CDR1 PRHDT and CDR2 FYEKMQ (reference sequence). The CDR3 consists of 15 residues. V lost 5 bases, J lost 6 bases, and 20 bases lay in between. The chain's CDR3 is CASSQSVRVPTEQYF. For the CDR3, the DNA is TGTGCCAGCAGCCAATCGGTCAGGGTCCCTACCGAGCAGTACTTC. Drawing the rest from reference TRBV13 and TRBJ2-7, the complete variable domain is AAGVIQSPRHLIKEKRETATLKCYPIPRHDTVYWYQQGPGQDPQFLISFYEKMQSDKGSIPDRFSAQQFSDYHSELNMSSLELGDSALYFCASSQSVRVPTEQYFGPGTRLTVT.

V usage is TRBV20-1 and J usage is TRBJ1-2, with a weak D call TRBD1 (6 bases). Germline V gene data show CDR1 as DFQATT and CDR2 as SNEGSKA (reference sequence). CDR3 length equals 14 residues. The V end was cut by 2 bases, the J end by 8 bases, with 18 bases between. CDR3 nucleotide sequence: TGCAGTGCTAGACCGGGACACTCAACCGGGGGCTACACCTTC. This codes for CSARPGHSTGGYTF.

In its sample, this clonotype was seen many times. J is TRBJ2-1 and V is TRBV5-1, with a possible D match to TRBD1 (6 bases). V lost 0 bases and J lost 6, with 13 bases in between. The CDR3 consists of 15 residues. CDR1 and CDR2 (germline): SGHRS, YFSETQ. The CDR3, as DNA: TGCGCCAGCAGCTTGGCCCGACAGGTTAGCAATGAGCAGTTCTTC. It encodes CASSLARQVSNEQFF.

Only a few counts were recorded for this clonotype. The genes are TRBV12-3 or TRBV12-4 and TRBJ1-2; D perhaps matches TRBD1 (6 bases). Trimming left V 5 bases short and J 4 bases short, with 14 bases between. The CDR3 spans 14 residues. In DNA, the CDR3 is TGTGCCAGCAGTGGCACAGGGAGACTCTATGGCTACACCTTC. Residues: CASSGTGRLYGYTF.